Below, 4 T cell receptor beta chains from the same sample are listed, as sequenced in a study of blood T cell repertoires in COVID-19. The repertoire was sequenced with immunoSEQ multiplex PCR; TCRdb's copy has only in-frame clones and lacks some. The table lists approximately 89,000 clones, around 75% of them singletons. Material: peripheral blood. These receptors were taken from a man between 65 and 85 years old with acute or convalescent COVID-19.

The count of this clone is one. V and J are TRBV18 and TRBJ1-1; TRBD1 matches 7 bases. J gave up 3 bases and V 3 bases, and 7 bases lay outside the gene matches. This CDR3 has 15 residues. Germline V gene sequence: CDR1 KGHSH, CDR2 LQKENI. The CDR3: CASSPRQGTDTEAFF. DNA for the CDR3: TGTGCCAGCTCACCCAGGCAGGGGACAGACACTGAAGCTTTCTTT. The variable domain in full, completed from reference TRBV18 and TRBJ1-1, reads NAGVMQNPRHLVRRRGQEARLRCSPMKGHSHVYWYRQLPEEGLKFMVYLQKENIIDESGMPKERFSAEFPKEGPSILRIQQVVRGDSAAYFCASSPRQGTDTEAFFGQGTRLTVV.

V gene TRBV12-3 or TRBV12-4 combines with J gene TRBJ1-1; TRBD1 matches 8 bases. Trimming at V came to 5 bases and at J to 6 bases, leaving 5 bases not matched to a gene. The CDR3 is 13 residues long. The CDR3, as DNA: TGTGCCAGCAGTCCCGGGACAGGCGCTGAAGCTTTCTTT. Its translation: CASSPGTGAEAFF.

The count of this clone is one. The rearrangement joins TRBV6-5 to TRBJ1-2; 7 bases are shared with TRBD1. The CDR3 runs 13 residues. Germline V gives CDR1 MNHEY, CDR2 SVGAGI. V trimming: 7 bases; J trimming: 8 bases; junction bases outside the gene matches: 10. CDR3 loop: CASTVQGPTGYTF. The CDR3 DNA follows: TGTGCCAGCACTGTACAGGGGCCCACGGGCTACACCTTC.

The gene calls are TRBV7-2 and TRBJ2-3; 12 bases map to TRBD2. With V trimmed by 2 bases and J by 2 bases, 8 bases remained unmatched. Germline assignment: CDR1 SGHTA and CDR2 FQGNSA. The CDR3 totals 18 residues. The CDR3 loop reads CASSLPPGLAGLTDTQYF. CDR3 DNA: TGTGCCAGCAGCTTACCGCCCGGACTAGCGGGACTCACAGATACGCAGTATTTT.